The 2 T cell receptor beta chains below all came from one sample that was sequenced in a study of blood T cell repertoires in COVID-19. Only in-frame clones appear in the TCRdb table, and some are missing; sequencing was by immunoSEQ multiplex PCR. The sample has around 93,000 clones, over 75% seen once. Source material: peripheral blood. The receptor source for this set is a man older than 75 with acute or convalescent COVID-19.

The chain recombines TRBV9 with TRBJ1-3; 7 bases agree with TRBD1. CDR3 length: 15 amino acids. V shed 0 bases and J 0 bases; nucleotides not matched to a gene: 0. CDR1 and CDR2 (germline): SGDLS, YYNGEE. This CDR3 is CASSVGTGSGNTIYF. DNA for the CDR3: TGTGCCAGCAGCGTAGGGACAGGCTCTGGAAACACCATATATTTT.

The V and J genes are TRBV19 and TRBJ1-2, with 7 bases matching TRBD1. CDR1 is LNHDA and CDR2 is SQIVND in the germline V gene (reference sequence). V shed 5 bases and J 0 bases; nucleotides not matched to a gene: 9. CDR3 length: 16 residues. The CDR3 coding sequence is TGTGCCAGTAGTGGCGAGACAGGGCGCACTAACTATGGCTACACCTTC. As protein: CASSGETGRTNYGYTF.